A single sample gave rise to the 23 T cell receptor beta chains below, sequenced in a study of T and B cells in COVID-19 patients. TRB rearrangements were amplified by multiplex PCR with BIOMED2 TRB-A/B primers. TCRdb redid the calling of the multiplex PCR reads with MiXCR, one entry per CDR3 protein. Among more than 9,500 distinct CDR3 sequences, more than 25% were seen once, and the ten largest hold over 25%. From blood, 250-500 ng of genomic DNA served as TRB template. Material for sequencing was blood. Source of these receptors: a human donor who had recovered from COVID-19.

The chain couples TRBV19 to TRBJ1-2, with D maybe TRBD1 (5 bases). Germline loops: CDR1 LNHDA, CDR2 SQIVND (reference sequence). V lost 4 bases to trimming and J lost 7 bases, with 13 bases between them. This CDR3 has 13 residues. The CDR3 nucleotides read TGTGCCAGTAGTAGGGATGAGGGGATTGGCTACACCTTC. Amino acid sequence: CASSRDEGIGYTF.

The chain couples TRBV14 to TRBJ2-6; D is possibly TRBD2 (6 bases). The CDR3 extends over 16 amino acids. Germline CDR1 reads SGHDN; CDR2 reads FVKESK. V lost 5 bases, J lost 1 base, and 12 bases lay in between. In nucleotides, the CDR3 is TGTGCCAGCAGCGTTTGGGGGGATTCTGGGGCCAACGTCCTGACTTTC. Translating it yields CASSVWGDSGANVLTF.

This clonotype was found many times. V gene TRBV5-4 combines with J gene TRBJ2-3; D is unclear. V lost 4 bases to trimming and J lost 3 bases, with 12 bases between them. Germline V lookup: CDR1 SGHNT, CDR2 YYREEE (reference sequence). CDR3 length: 14 amino acids. CDR3 nucleotide sequence: TGTGCCAGCAGCCCCGATCTCGGGACAGATACGCAGTATTTT. Translating gives CASSPDLGTDTQYF.

This clonotype has at least ten counts. The rearrangement uses TRBV19 and TRBJ2-1; D is perhaps TRBD1 (5 bases). V was trimmed by 7 bases and J by 0 bases, leaving 13 bases between them. The CDR3 covers 15 residues. Germline V gene sequence: CDR1 LNHDA, CDR2 SQIVND (reference sequence). The DNA of the CDR3 is TGTGCCAGTACTTCTTACAGGAGCTCCTACAATGAGCAGTTCTTC. As protein: CASTSYRSSYNEQFF.

V usage is TRBV11-1 and J usage is TRBJ2-5; unclear D gene. Germline lookup yields CDR1 SGHAT and CDR2 FQDESV (reference sequence). V was cut by 1 base and J by 5 bases, with 14 bases left in between. The CDR3 contains 15 residues. The CDR3 region has the DNA TGTGCCAGCAGCTTAGAATCTAGTATAGGCGAGACCCAGTACTTC. It specifies CASSLESSIGETQYF. Based on the CDR3 plus reference TRBV11-1 and TRBJ2-5, the full variable domain is EAEVAQSPRYKITEKSQAVAFWCDPISGHATLYWYRQILGQGPELLVQFQDESVVDDSQLPKDRFSAERLKGVDSTLKIQPAELGDSAMYLCASSLESSIGETQYFGPGTRLLVL.

This rearrangement joins TRBV7-2 to TRBJ2-1; the D is unclear. Trimming pared 1 base from V and 0 bases from J, leaving 10 bases between. CDR3 length: 16 residues. Germline V gene data show CDR1 as SGHTA and CDR2 as FQGNSA. CDR3 region: CASSLEVTLSYNEQFF. The CDR3 coding sequence is TGTGCCAGCAGCTTAGAAGTCACCCTCTCCTACAATGAGCAGTTCTTC.

The chain uses TRBV12-3 or TRBV12-4 and TRBJ2-2, with D possibly being TRBD2 (5 bases). The CDR3 is 15 amino acids. Deletions cut 6 bases from V and 1 base from J, with 12 bases between. The CDR3 DNA follows: TGTGCCAGCAGCCCAGCGGAGTGGAACACCGGGGAGCTGTTTTTT. This sequence encodes CASSPAEWNTGELFF.

The gene calls are TRBV7-4 and TRBJ1-3, with D possibly matching TRBD1 (6 bases). The CDR3 is 15 residues long. Trimming removed 8 bases at V and 0 bases at J, with 14 bases between. CDR1 is SGHVT and CDR2 is SQSDAQ in the germline V gene. The CDR3 bases are TGTGCCAGCGGGGGGCAGGCGAGCTCTGGAAACACCATATATTTT. Translation gives CASGGQASSGNTIYF.

The rearrangement uses TRBV5-4 and TRBJ2-7; TRBD1 might be the D (5 bases). CDR1 SGHNT and CDR2 YYREEE come from the germline V gene (reference sequence). The V and J ends lost 0 bases and 3 bases respectively, with 10 bases between them. This CDR3 comprises 14 residues. The CDR3 sequence: CASSLGGTGYEQYV. The CDR3 DNA follows: TGTGCCAGCAGCTTGGGTGGAACAGGCTACGAGCAGTACGTC.

This clonotype is medium-sized by share. The chain combines TRBV29-1 with TRBJ1-6; 9 bases agree with TRBD1. Trimming took 7 bases from V and 3 from J; bases not matched to a gene: 4. The CDR3 has 14 residues. Germline V lookup: CDR1 SQVTM, CDR2 ANQGSEA. The CDR3 spells CSAMTGGYNSPLHF. In DNA, the CDR3 is TGCAGCGCGATGACAGGGGGCTATAATTCACCCCTCCACTTT.

This clonotype was counted a few times. The chain couples TRBV5-1 to TRBJ1-5; 11 bases are a match to TRBD1. The CDR3 consists of 14 residues. V lost 3 bases to trimming and J lost 7 bases; unmatched junction nucleotides: 3. Germline CDR1 is SGHRS and CDR2 is YFSETQ. The chain's CDR3 is CASSWTGGGQPQHF. The CDR3 coding sequence is TGCGCCAGCAGCTGGACAGGGGGCGGACAGCCCCAGCATTTT. Supplemented by reference TRBV5-1 and TRBJ1-5, the full variable domain reads KAGVTQTPRYLIKTRGQQVTLSCSPISGHRSVSWYQQTPGQGLQFLFEYFSETQRNKGNFPGRFSGRQFSNSRSEMNVSTLELGDSALYLCASSWTGGGQPQHFGDGTRLSIL.

The chain links TRBV12-3 or TRBV12-4 to TRBJ2-3, with 8 bases lining up with TRBD2. Losses at the gene ends were 7 bases for V and 3 bases for J; bases not matched to a gene: 3. CDR3 length equals 13 residues. This CDR3 is CASNIAGTDTQYF. The CDR3 bases are TGTGCCAGCAATATAGCGGGAACAGATACGCAGTATTTT.

This chain joins TRBV5-1 and TRBJ2-2; 8 bases map to TRBD1. The CDR3 length is 13 residues. With 7 bases clipped from V and 6 bases from J, the junction kept 5 bases outside the gene matches. CDR1 and CDR2 from the germline V gene are SGHRS and YFSETQ. The CDR3 DNA reads as TGCGCCAGCGCACAGGGGGTCCCCGGGGAGCTGTTTTTT. Its translation: CASAQGVPGELFF.

The V call is TRBV5-5, the J call TRBJ2-3; 11 bases map to TRBD2. The CDR3 contains 15 residues. Per the germline V gene, CDR1 is SGHKS and CDR2 is YYEKEE (reference sequence). V shed 6 bases, J shed 5 bases, and the junction held 8 bases outside the gene matches. CDR3 amino acids: CASTLAGGLIDTQYF. The DNA of the CDR3 is TGTGCCAGCACCTTAGCGGGAGGGCTCATAGATACGCAGTATTTT.

This clonotype was seen once. The genes are TRBV19 and TRBJ2-1; 13 bases are shared with TRBD2. The CDR3 is made up of 14 amino acids. Germline CDR1 LNHDA, CDR2 SQIVND (reference sequence). J was trimmed by 9 bases and V by 6 bases; bases with no gene match: 5. CDR3 DNA sequence: TGTGCCAGTAGACTAGCGGGAGGGCTAGGTGAGCAGTTCTTC. Residues: CASRLAGGLGEQFF.

Relative to its sample, this clonotype is medium-sized. The chain joins TRBV29-1 to TRBJ1-4, with D perhaps matching TRBD1 (5 bases). Per the germline V gene, CDR1 is SQVTM and CDR2 is ANQGSEA. The CDR3 contains 13 residues. Trimming shortened V by 2 bases and J by 5 bases, and 9 bases separated the two germline ends. This CDR3 reads CSVESRQNEKLFF. CDR3 DNA: TGCAGCGTTGAATCGAGACAGAATGAAAAACTGTTTTTT.

The table lists this clonotype with many counts. V gene TRBV6-2 or TRBV6-3 combines with J gene TRBJ2-1; D is unclear. V was trimmed by 4 bases and J by 5 bases, leaving 9 bases between them. Germline V CDR1 and CDR2: MNHEY, SVGEGT. This CDR3 is built from 13 residues. CDR3 DNA sequence: TGTGCCAGCAGTTGGGTCCAGAACAATGAGCAGTTCTTC. This sequence encodes CASSWVQNNEQFF.

This clonotype was recorded only once. J is TRBJ1-1 and V is TRBV5-1; TRBD1 aligns across 8 bases. Germline CDR1 reads SGHRS; CDR2 reads YFSETQ. The junction had 6 bases not matched to a gene; V was cut back by 3 bases and J by 11 bases. The CDR3 runs 12 residues. The CDR3 is CASSSGQAEAFF. CDR3 bases: TGCGCCAGCAGCTCGGGACAGGCGGAGGCTTTCTTT.

This clonotype has only a few counts. The chain carries TRBV6-1 and TRBJ2-7, with D tentatively TRBD1 (6 bases). Trimming removed 0 bases at V and 3 bases at J, with 12 bases between. Germline CDR1 reads MNHNS; CDR2 reads SASEGT. The length of the CDR3 is 15 residues. Here the CDR3 reads CASSEAGGSVYEQYF. The CDR3 region has the DNA TGTGCCAGCAGTGAAGCAGGGGGAAGCGTCTACGAGCAGTACTTC.

The chain carries TRBV27 and TRBJ2-1, with D maybe TRBD1 (6 bases). The germline V and J ends were trimmed by 5 bases and 7 bases, with 18 bases remaining between them. Germline-derived CDR1 and CDR2 are MNHEY and SMNVEV (reference sequence). CDR3 length: 15 amino acids. This CDR3 reads CASSGGRGSFNEQFF. The CDR3 DNA sequence: TGTGCCAGCAGTGGGGGCAGGGGCTCCTTTAATGAGCAGTTCTTC.

V usage is TRBV18 and J usage is TRBJ1-1; D gene uncertain. Germline CDR1 KGHSH, CDR2 LQKENI. V was pared by 2 bases and J by 0 bases, with 7 bases between. The CDR3 has 14 residues. CDR3 region: CASSPERLNTEAFF. CDR3 nucleotide sequence: TGTGCCAGCTCACCAGAGAGGTTGAACACTGAAGCTTTCTTT.

The chain links TRBV5-4 to TRBJ1-2, with 7 bases matching TRBD1. The V segment lost 4 bases and the J segment 2 bases; nucleotides outside the gene matches: 8. Germline CDR1 reads SGHNT; CDR2 reads YYREEE (reference sequence). The CDR3 is 15 amino acids. CDR3 sequence (DNA): TGTGCCAGCAGCCAAACCTCGACAGGGAACTATGGCTACACCTTC. This sequence encodes CASSQTSTGNYGYTF. The full variable domain, in which reference TRBV5-4 and TRBJ1-2 provide the parts outside the CDR3, is ETGVTQSPTHLIKTRGQQVTLRCSSQSGHNTVSWYQQALGQGPQFIFQYYREEENGRGNFPPRFSGLQFPNYSSELNVNALELDDSALYLCASSQTSTGNYGYTFGSGTRLTVV.

This clonotype was detected only a few times. V is TRBV6-2 or TRBV6-3 and J is TRBJ2-3; no firm D call. The CDR3 consists of 15 residues. V lost 6 bases and J lost 2, with 15 bases in between. Looked up from germline, CDR1 is MNHEY and CDR2 is SVGEGT. This chain's CDR3 is CASRPSSSITDTQYF. CDR3 DNA: TGTGCCAGCAGACCTTCTTCATCCATCACAGATACGCAGTATTTT.